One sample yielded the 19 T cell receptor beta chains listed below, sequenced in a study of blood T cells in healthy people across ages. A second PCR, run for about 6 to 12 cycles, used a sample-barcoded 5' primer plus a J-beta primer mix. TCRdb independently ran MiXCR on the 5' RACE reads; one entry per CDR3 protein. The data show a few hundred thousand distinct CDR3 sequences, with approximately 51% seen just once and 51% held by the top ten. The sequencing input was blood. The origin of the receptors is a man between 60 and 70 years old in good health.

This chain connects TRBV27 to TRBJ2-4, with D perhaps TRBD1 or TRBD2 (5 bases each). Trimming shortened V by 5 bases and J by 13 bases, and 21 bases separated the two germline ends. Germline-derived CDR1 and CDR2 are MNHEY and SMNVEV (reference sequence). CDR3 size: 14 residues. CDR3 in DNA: TGTGCCAGCAGTAGGGACGGACCCTCGAGGGAGCAGTACTTC. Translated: CASSRDGPSREQYF.

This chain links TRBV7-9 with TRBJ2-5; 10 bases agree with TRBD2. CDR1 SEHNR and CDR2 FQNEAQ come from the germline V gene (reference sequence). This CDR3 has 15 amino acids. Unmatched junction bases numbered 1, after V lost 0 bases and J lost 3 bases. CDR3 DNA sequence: TGTGCCAGCAGCTTAGCTAGCGGGGGGAAAGAGACCCAGTACTTC. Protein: CASSLASGGKETQYF.

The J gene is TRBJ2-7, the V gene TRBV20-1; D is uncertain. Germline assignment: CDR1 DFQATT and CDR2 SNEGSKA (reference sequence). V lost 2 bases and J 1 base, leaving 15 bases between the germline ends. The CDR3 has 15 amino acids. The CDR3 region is CSARYLRSPSYEQYF. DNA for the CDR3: TGCAGTGCTAGATACCTGAGATCTCCGTCCTACGAGCAGTACTTC.

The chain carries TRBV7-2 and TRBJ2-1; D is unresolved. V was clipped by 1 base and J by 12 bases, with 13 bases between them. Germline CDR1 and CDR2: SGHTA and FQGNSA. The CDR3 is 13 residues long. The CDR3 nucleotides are TGTGCCAGCAGCTTAGGTTCCCTTTGGGGGCAGTTCTTC. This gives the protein CASSLGSLWGQFF.

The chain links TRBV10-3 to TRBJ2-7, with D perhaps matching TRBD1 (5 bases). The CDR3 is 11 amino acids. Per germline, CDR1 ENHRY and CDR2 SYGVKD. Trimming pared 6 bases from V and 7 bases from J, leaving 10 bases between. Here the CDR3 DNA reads TGTGCCATCAGCCAGGCAGGGGAGCAGTACTTC. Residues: CAISQAGEQYF.

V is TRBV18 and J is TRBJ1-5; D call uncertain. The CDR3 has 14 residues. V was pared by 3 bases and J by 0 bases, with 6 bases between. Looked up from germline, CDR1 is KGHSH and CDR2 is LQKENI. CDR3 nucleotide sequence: TGTGCCAGCTCACCGGGCAGTAGCAATCAGCCCCAGCATTTT. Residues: CASSPGSSNQPQHF.

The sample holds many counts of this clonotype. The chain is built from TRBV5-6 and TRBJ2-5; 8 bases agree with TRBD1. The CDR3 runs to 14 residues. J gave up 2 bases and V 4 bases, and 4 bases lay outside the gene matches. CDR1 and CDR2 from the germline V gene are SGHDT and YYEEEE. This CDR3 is CASSRDRRQETQYF. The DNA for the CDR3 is TGTGCCAGCAGCCGGGACAGGCGACAAGAGACCCAGTACTTC.

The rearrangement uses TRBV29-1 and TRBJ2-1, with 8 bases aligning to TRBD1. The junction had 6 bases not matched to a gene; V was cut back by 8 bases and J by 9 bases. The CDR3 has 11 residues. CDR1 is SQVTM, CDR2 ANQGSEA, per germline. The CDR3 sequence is CSPRTGGEQFF. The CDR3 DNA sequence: TGCAGCCCCCGAACAGGGGGTGAGCAGTTCTTC.

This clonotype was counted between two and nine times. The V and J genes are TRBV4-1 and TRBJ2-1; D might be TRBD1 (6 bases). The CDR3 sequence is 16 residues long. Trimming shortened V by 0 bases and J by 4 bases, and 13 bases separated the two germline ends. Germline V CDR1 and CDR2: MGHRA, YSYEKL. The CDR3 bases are TGCGCCAGCAGCCAAGAGGACAGCCATACATACAATGAGCAGTTCTTC. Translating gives CASSQEDSHTYNEQFF.

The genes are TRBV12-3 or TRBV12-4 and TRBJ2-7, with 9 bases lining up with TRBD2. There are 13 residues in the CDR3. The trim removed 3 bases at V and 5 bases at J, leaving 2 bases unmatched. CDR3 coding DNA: TGTGCCAGCAGTTTGACTAGCGGACACGAGCAGTACTTC. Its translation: CASSLTSGHEQYF.

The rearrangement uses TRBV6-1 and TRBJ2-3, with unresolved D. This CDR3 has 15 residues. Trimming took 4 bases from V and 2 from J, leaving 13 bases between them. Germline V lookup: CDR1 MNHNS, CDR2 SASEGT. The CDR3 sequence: CASSVDGAITDTQYF. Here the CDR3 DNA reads TGTGCCAGCAGTGTCGATGGAGCCATCACAGATACGCAGTATTTT.

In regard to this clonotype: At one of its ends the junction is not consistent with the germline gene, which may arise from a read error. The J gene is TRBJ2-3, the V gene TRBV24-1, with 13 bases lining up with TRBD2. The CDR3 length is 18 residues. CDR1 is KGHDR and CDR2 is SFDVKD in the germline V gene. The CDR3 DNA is TGTGCCACCAGTGGGGCTGGACTAGCGGGAGAAGAAACAGATACGCAGAATTTT. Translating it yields CATSGAGLAGEETDTQNF.

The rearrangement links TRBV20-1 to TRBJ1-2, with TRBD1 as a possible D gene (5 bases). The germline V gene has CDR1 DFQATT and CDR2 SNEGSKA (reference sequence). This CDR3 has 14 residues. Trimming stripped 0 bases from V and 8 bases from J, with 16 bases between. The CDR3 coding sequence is TGCAGTGCTAGAGATAAGGGCAGGGCCAGGGGCTACACCTTC. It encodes CSARDKGRARGYTF.

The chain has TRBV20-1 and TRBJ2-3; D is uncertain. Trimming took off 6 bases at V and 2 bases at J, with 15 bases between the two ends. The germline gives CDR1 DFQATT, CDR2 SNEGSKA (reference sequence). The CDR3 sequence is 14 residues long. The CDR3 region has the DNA TGCAGTGCACGACGCGGTACCAACACAGATACGCAGTATTTT. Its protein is CSARRGTNTDTQYF.

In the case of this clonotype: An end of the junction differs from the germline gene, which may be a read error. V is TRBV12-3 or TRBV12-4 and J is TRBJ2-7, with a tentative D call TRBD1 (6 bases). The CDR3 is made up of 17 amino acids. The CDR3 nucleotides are TGTGCCGGCAGTTTAAGGACCACCACACAGGGAGCCTACGAGCAGTACTTC. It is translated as CAGSLRTTTQGAYEQYF.

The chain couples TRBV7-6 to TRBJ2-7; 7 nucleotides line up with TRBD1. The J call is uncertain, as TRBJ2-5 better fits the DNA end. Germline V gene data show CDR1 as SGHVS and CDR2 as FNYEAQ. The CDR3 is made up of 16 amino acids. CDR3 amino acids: CASSLELQGSFETQYF. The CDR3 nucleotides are TGTGCCAGCAGCTTAGAATTACAGGGGAGTTTTGAGACCCAGTACTTC.

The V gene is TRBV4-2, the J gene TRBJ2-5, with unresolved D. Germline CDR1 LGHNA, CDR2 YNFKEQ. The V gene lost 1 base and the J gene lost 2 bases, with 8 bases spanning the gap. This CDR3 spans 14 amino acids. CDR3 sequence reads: CASSQVGQQETQYF. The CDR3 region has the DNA TGTGCCAGCAGCCAAGTCGGGCAGCAAGAGACCCAGTACTTC.

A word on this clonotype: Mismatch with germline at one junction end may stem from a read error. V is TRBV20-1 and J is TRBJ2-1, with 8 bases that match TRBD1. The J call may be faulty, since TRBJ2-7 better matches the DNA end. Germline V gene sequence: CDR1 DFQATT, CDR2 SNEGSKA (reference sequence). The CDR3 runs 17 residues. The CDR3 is CRASGGTGPRSYNEQYF. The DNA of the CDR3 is TGCAGAGCTAGTGGTGGGACAGGACCCCGGAGTTACAATGAGCAGTACTTC.

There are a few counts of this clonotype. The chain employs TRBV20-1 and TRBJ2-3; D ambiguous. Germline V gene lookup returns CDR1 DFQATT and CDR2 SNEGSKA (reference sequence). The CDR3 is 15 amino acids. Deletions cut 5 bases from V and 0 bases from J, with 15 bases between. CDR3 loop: CSASDLLSSTDTQYF. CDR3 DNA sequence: TGCAGTGCTTCTGATTTACTATCTAGCACAGATACGCAGTATTTT.